A selection of T cell receptor beta chains follows, all from one sample in a study of T cell changes during pregnancy in multiple sclerosis. Clones were sequenced by immunoSEQ multiplex PCR, and TCRdb holds only the in-frame ones, with some missing. The sample records about 44,000 clones, roughly 92% being singletons. The sequencing here drew on CD4+ T cells from peripheral blood mononuclear cells, taken in the first trimester of pregnancy. These receptors originate from a female donor with multiple sclerosis, enrolled in a pregnancy study. CDR3s include the opening cysteine and the closing phenylalanine or tryptophan. A D gene is named only where the DNA matches it firmly. The size field is filled for only some rows; it gives once, few, many or a size class.

v_call	clone_size	d_call	j_call	cdr3_aa	cdr3_nt
TRBV29-1	once	NA	TRBJ2-1	CSVDPTGGYEQFF	TGCAGCGTTGACCCGACAGGAGGCTATGAGCAGTTCTTC
TRBV30	NA	NA	TRBJ2-7	CAWKPGAWEQYF	TGTGCCTGGAAACCAGGGGCGTGGGAGCAGTACTTC
TRBV7-2	NA	NA	TRBJ2-3	CASSSGFPSTDTQYF	TGTGCCAGCAGTTCCGGGTTTCCTAGCACAGATACGCAGTATTTT
TRBV30	once	TRBD1	TRBJ1-5	CAYRDRAFNQPQHF	TGTGCCTACCGGGACAGAGCTTTCAATCAGCCCCAGCATTTT
TRBV7-2	few	NA	TRBJ2-2	CASSLAAAGELFF	TGTGCCAGCAGCTTGGCGGCCGCCGGGGAGCTGTTTTTT
TRBV7-2	NA	TRBD2	TRBJ2-1	CASSPWTSGRAGEQFF	TGTGCCAGCAGCCCCTGGACTAGCGGGAGGGCCGGGGAGCAGTTCTTC
TRBV4-2	NA	TRBD1	TRBJ1-4	CASSGTGATNEKLFF	TGTGCCAGCAGCGGGACAGGTGCAACTAATGAAAAACTGTTTTTT
TRBV7-6	once	TRBD1	TRBJ1-1	CASSRMGTVVNTEAFF	TGTGCCAGCAGCCGTATGGGGACAGTCGTGAACACTGAAGCTTTCTTT
TRBV18	NA	NA	TRBJ1-3	CASAADSGNTIYF	TGTGCCTCCGCGGCCGACTCTGGAAACACCATATATTTT
TRBV4-2	NA	NA	TRBJ1-1	CASSHRQVNTEAFF	TGTGCCAGCAGCCACCGGCAGGTGAACACTGAAGCTTTCTTT
TRBV6-5	NA	NA	TRBJ1-5	CASSSKGATSNQPQHF	TGTGCCAGCAGTTCTAAAGGGGCAACGAGCAATCAGCCCCAGCATTTT
TRBV18	NA	NA	TRBJ1-3	CASSEIASSGNTIYF	TGTGCCAGCTCAGAGATCGCGAGCTCTGGAAACACCATATATTTT
TRBV6-5	NA	TRBD2	TRBJ2-2	CASRTIAGAGELFF	TGTGCCAGCAGAACTATAGCGGGAGCCGGGGAGCTGTTTTTT
TRBV29-1	NA	TRBD2	TRBJ2-3	CSVWTSGFPDTQYF	TGCAGCGTCTGGACTAGCGGGTTCCCAGATACGCAGTATTTT
TRBV7-2	NA	NA	TRBJ1-1	CASSLALTGRNTEAFF	TGTGCCAGCAGCTTAGCGCTTACAGGGCGGAACACTGAAGCTTTCTTT
TRBV19	NA	NA	TRBJ1-5	CASSRTGTQNQPQHF	TGTGCCAGTAGTCGGACCGGGACTCAAAATCAGCCCCAGCATTTT
TRBV7-2	NA	TRBD2	TRBJ2-1	CASSYVTSGYFEQFF	TGTGCCAGCAGTTACGTGACTAGCGGGTACTTTGAGCAGTTCTTC
TRBV15	NA	TRBD2	TRBJ2-3	CATSRVSSGRAVDTQYF	TGTGCCACCAGCAGAGTTTCTAGCGGGAGGGCCGTAGATACGCAGTATTTT
TRBV27	NA	TRBD2	TRBJ2-7	CASSLTPVSGTTYEQYF	TGTGCCAGCAGTTTAACTCCAGTTAGCGGGACAACCTACGAGCAGTACTTC
TRBV7-9	few	TRBD2	TRBJ2-2	CASSSWTSGRYTGELFF	TGTGCCAGCAGCTCCTGGACTAGCGGGAGATATACCGGGGAGCTGTTTTTT
TRBV2	NA	TRBD1	TRBJ1-5	CASSDDRDPQPQHF	TGTGCCAGCAGTGACGACAGGGACCCTCAGCCCCAGCATTTT
TRBV2	NA	TRBD2	TRBJ2-7	CASSFLAVYEQYF	TGTGCCAGCAGTTTTCTAGCGGTCTACGAGCAGTACTTC
TRBV6-5	NA	NA	TRBJ2-2	CASSLRGVVELFF	TGTGCCAGCAGTCTAAGAGGAGTAGTGGAGCTGTTTTTT
TRBV7-2	NA	TRBD2	TRBJ2-7	CASSSGLAGSYEQYF	TGTGCCAGCAGCTCGGGACTAGCGGGATCCTACGAGCAGTACTTC
TRBV23-1	NA	NA	TRBJ2-7	CASSQFLTGEQYF	TGCGCCAGCAGTCAATTTCTAACGGGGGAGCAGTACTTC
TRBV28	NA	NA	TRBJ1-2	CASSFRSNYGYTF	TGTGCCAGCAGTTTCCGGTCTAACTATGGCTACACCTTC
TRBV28	NA	TRBD1	TRBJ1-3	CASSSSGGFFSGNTIYF	TGTGCCAGCAGTTCTTCAGGGGGTTTTTTCTCTGGAAACACCATATATTTT
TRBV29-1	NA	NA	TRBJ2-5	CSAQPGQETQYF	TGCAGCGCCCAGCCGGGGCAAGAGACCCAGTACTTC